The rows below give T cell receptor beta chains drawn from one sample of a study of sequential checkpoint blockade in melanoma. Only in-frame clones appear in the TCRdb table, and some are missing; sequencing was by immunoSEQ multiplex PCR. The table lists 8,900 or so clones, over 85% of them singletons. The sample consisted of CD8+ T cells sorted from blood (inferred from file names), taken from a patient given nivolumab and ipilimumab in sequence. These receptors were collected from a human donor with melanoma. Each CDR3 is given without its conserved first and last residue.

J gene,V gene,CDR3 protein
TRBJ1-1,TRBV5-8,ASWRRGDAEAF
TRBJ1-1,TRBV11-2,ASRWRGGGTEAF
TRBJ1-1,TRBV2,ASSYRDEAF
TRBJ1-2,TRBV12-5,ASGLGGYRGPFYGYT
TRBJ2-7,TRBV13,ASSPEGGPTYEQY
TRBJ2-7,TRBV28,ASSPRVSDEQY
TRBJ1-2,TRBV6-5,ASSYTGTGDGYT
TRBJ1-2,TRBV4-3,ASSQDRGNYGYT
TRBJ1-1,TRBV27,ASSPTGGFTEAF
TRBJ1-1,TRBV29-1,SVEGGAVNTEAF
TRBJ1-5,TRBV19,ASSFLPGTGSQPQH
TRBJ1-1,TRBV29-1,SAVGGGGEAF
TRBJ2-7,TRBV6-5,ASSYSSGDYEQY
TRBJ1-5,TRBV6-5,ASSASGVDQPQH
TRBJ2-7,TRBV7-6,ASSSGLAKEQY
TRBJ1-2,TRBV29-1,SVPTQGSRDYGYT
TRBJ1-2,TRBV5-1,ASSHLDREGGYT
TRBJ1-1,TRBV7-9,ASSGGTGVGTEAF
TRBJ1-1,TRBV9,ASSTPTGPNTEAF
TRBJ2-1,TRBV11-2,ASSPDWEYGRTNNEQF
TRBJ1-1,TRBV19,ASSTQQGGDAF
TRBJ1-1,TRBV5-4,ASTWGGTGTEAF
TRBJ1-2,TRBV6-5,ASSYSEGYGYT
TRBJ1-2,TRBV7-6,ASSLGQTDVYGYT
TRBJ1-1,TRBV19,ASRGQLNTEAF
TRBJ1-4,TRBV6-5,ASSPWEGSGEKLF
TRBJ2-6,TRBV7-6,ASSLGGAGANVLT
TRBJ1-1,TRBV9,ASSVGGGLNTEAF
TRBJ1-2,TRBV19,ASSIYLADGYT
TRBJ1-2,TRBV21-1,ASKGQKNYGYT
TRBJ2-6,TRBV6-1,ASRQGPGANVLT